The 2 T cell receptor beta chains listed next were all sequenced from one sample in a study of CD8+ T cells in alopecia areata. As part of sample collection, lesional scalp punch biopsies and peripheral blood were taken from alopecia areata patients. RNA was isolated and reverse transcribed to cDNA, the sequencing template. Profiling relied on immunoSEQ multiplex PCR, and the TCRdb table lists in-frame clones only, not all of them. The sample shows 20,000 or so clones, 60% to 80% of them seen only once. Sequenced here: skin, sampled at week 0. These receptors came from a human donor with alopecia areata.

The chain is built from TRBV7-8 and TRBJ1-1, with TRBD1 matching 7 bases. The CDR3 totals 15 residues. Germline V lookup: CDR1 SGHVS, CDR2 FQNEAQ. V trimming: 5 bases; J trimming: 1 base; junction bases outside the gene matches: 7. CDR3 amino acids: CASSLDRVRNTEAFF. The CDR3, as DNA: TGTGCCAGCAGCCTCGACAGGGTACGGAACACTGAAGCTTTCTTT.

The chain uses TRBV7-3 and TRBJ1-6, with no clear D. CDR3 length: 13 residues. In germline, CDR1 is SGHTA, CDR2 FQGTGA. V was clipped by 1 base and J by 8 bases, with 6 bases between them. CDR3 region: CASSLKEHSPLHF. Here the CDR3 DNA reads TGTGCCAGCAGCTTAAAAGAGCATTCACCCCTCCACTTT. Variable domain in full (rest from reference TRBV7-3 and TRBJ1-6): GAGVSQTPSNKVTEKGKYVELRCDPISGHTALYWYRQSLGQGPEFLIYFQGTGAADDSGLPNDRFFAVRPEGSVSTLKIQRTERGDSAVYLCASSLKEHSPLHFGNGTRLTVT.